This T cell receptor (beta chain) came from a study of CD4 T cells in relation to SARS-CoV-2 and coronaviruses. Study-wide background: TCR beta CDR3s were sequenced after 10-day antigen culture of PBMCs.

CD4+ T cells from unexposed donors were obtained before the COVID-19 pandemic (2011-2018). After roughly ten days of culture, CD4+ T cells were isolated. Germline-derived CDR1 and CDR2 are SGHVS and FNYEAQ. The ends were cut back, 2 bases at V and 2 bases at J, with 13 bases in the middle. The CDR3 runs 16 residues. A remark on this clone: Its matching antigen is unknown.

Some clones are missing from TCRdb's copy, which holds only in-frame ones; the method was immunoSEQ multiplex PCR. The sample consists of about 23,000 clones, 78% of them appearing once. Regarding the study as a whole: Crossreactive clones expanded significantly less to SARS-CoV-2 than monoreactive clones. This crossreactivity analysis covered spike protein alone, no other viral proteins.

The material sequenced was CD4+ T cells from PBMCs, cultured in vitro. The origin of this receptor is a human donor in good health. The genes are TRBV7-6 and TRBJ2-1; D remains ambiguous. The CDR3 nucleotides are TGTGCCAGCAGCTTACTAGGCGGCACTCCCTACAATGAGCAGTTCTTC. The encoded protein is CASSLLGGTPYNEQFF.